This T cell receptor (beta chain) derives from a study of blood T cells in healthy people across ages. Study-level background: About one barcoded TCR beta cDNA was captured per two T cells.

Donors gave 8 to 10 milliliters of peripheral blood apiece. Extraction of total RNA produced a minimum of 5.5 micrograms from each sample. The V gene lost 5 bases and the J gene lost 6 bases, with 25 bases spanning the gap. The CDR3 sequence is 17 residues long. The germline CDR1 and CDR2 sequences are MNHEY and SVGEGT. Together with a sample-barcoded 5' primer, a J-beta primer mix was included in a second PCR lasting about 7 to 11 cycles. With 12 random nucleotides, a template-switch adaptor tagged each individual cDNA molecule. TCRdb reprocessed the 5' RACE reads with MiXCR, giving one entry per CDR3 protein. This table holds 700,000 or so distinct CDR3 sequences, 22% found once.

The chain has TRBV6-2 or TRBV6-3 and TRBJ1-1, with D perhaps TRBD1 (5 bases). The sample comprised blood. The receptor was isolated from a man aged 70-80 years in good health. Written as DNA, the CDR3 is TGTGCCAGCAGTACAAGAGAACAGGAGTTACGGTACGCTGAAGCTTTCTTT. This translates into CASSTREQELRYAEAFF.